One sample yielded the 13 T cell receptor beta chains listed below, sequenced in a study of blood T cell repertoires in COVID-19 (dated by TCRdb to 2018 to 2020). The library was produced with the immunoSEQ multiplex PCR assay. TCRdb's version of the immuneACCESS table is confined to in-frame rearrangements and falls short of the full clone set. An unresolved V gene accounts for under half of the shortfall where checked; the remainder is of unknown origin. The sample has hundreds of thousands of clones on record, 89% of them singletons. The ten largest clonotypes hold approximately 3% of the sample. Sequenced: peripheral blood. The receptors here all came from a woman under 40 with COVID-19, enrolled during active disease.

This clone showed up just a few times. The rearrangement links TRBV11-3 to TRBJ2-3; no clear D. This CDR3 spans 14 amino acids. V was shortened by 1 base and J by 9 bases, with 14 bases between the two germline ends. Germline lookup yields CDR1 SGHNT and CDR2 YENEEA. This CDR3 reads CASSLARTVGTQYF. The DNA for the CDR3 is TGTGCCAGCAGCTTAGCGAGAACCGTCGGGACGCAGTATTTT.

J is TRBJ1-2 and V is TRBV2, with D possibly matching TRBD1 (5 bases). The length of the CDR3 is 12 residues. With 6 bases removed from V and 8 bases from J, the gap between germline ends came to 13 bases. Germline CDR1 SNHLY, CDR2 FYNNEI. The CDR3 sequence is CASRGGGRGYTF. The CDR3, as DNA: TGTGCCAGCAGGGGGGGAGGTCGAGGCTACACCTTC.

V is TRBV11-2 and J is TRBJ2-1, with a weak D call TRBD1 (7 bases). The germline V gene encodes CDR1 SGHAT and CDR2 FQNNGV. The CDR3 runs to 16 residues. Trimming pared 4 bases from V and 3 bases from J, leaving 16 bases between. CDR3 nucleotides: TGTGCCAGCAGCTCAAGCCCGCAGGGGGGCTACAATGAGCAGTTCTTC. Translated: CASSSSPQGGYNEQFF.

In nucleotides, the CDR3 is TGCGCCAGCGGCGGAGGGACGAACACCGGGGAGCTGTTTTTT. This translates into CASGGGTNTGELFF. The chain uses TRBV5-1 and TRBJ2-2; perhaps TRBD2 as D (6 bases). The V and J ends lost 7 bases and 0 bases respectively, with 10 bases between them. Germline V CDR1 and CDR2: SGHRS, YFSETQ. The CDR3 is 14 amino acids. The whole variable domain, remainder taken from reference TRBV5-1 and TRBJ2-2, is KAGVTQTPRYLIKTRGQQVTLSCSPISGHRSVSWYQQTPGQGLQFLFEYFSETQRNKGNFPGRFSGRQFSNSRSEMNVSTLELGDSALYLCASGGGTNTGELFFGEGSRLTVL.

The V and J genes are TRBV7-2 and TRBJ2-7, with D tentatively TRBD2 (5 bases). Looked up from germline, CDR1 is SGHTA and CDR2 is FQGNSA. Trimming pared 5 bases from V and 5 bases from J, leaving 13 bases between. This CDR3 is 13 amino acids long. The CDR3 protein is CASSEAMGDEQYV. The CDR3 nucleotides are TGTGCCAGCAGCGAAGCTATGGGAGACGAGCAGTACGTC.

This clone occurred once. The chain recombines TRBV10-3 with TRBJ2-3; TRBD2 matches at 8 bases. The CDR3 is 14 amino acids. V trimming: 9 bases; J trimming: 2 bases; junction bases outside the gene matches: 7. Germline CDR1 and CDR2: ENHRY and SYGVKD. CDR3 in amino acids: CAIATSGSTDTQYF. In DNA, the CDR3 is TGTGCCATAGCCACTAGCGGATCCACAGATACGCAGTATTTT.

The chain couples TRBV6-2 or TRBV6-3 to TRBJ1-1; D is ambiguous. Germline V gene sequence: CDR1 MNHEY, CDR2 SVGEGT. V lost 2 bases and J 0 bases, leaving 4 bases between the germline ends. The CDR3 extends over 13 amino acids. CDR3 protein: CASSYIVNTEAFF. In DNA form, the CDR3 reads TGTGCCAGCAGTTACATAGTGAACACTGAAGCTTTCTTT.

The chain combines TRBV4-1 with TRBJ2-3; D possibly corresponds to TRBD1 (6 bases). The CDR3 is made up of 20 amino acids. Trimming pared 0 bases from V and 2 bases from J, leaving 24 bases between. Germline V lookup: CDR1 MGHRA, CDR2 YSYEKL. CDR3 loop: CASSQDTLRPRQAFTDTQYF. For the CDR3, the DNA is TGCGCCAGCAGCCAAGATACCCTTCGACCGAGACAGGCGTTCACAGATACGCAGTATTTT.

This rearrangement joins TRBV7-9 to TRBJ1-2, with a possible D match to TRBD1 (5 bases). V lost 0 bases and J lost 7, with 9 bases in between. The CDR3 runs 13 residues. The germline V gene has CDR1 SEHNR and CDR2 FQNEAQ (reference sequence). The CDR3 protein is CASSLAQGRGYTF. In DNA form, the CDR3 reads TGTGCCAGCAGCTTAGCCCAGGGCCGTGGCTACACCTTC.

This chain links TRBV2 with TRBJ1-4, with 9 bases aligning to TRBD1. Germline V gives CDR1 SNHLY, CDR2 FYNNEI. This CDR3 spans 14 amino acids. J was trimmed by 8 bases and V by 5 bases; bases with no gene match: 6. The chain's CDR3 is CASSPGQGGEKLFF. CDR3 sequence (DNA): TGTGCCAGCAGTCCGGGACAGGGAGGGGAAAAACTGTTTTTT. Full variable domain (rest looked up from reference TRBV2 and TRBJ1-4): EPEVTQTPSHQVTQMGQEVILRCVPISNHLYFYWYRQILGQKVEFLVSFYNNEISEKSEIFDDQFSVERPDGSNFTLKIRSTKLEDSAMYFCASSPGQGGEKLFFGSGTQLSVL.

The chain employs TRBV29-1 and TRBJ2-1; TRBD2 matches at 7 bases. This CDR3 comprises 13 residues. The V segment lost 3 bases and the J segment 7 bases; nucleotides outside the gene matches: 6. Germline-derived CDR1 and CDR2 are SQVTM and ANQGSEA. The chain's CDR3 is CSVEGGGENEQFF. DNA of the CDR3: TGCAGCGTTGAGGGCGGGGGAGAGAATGAGCAGTTCTTC.

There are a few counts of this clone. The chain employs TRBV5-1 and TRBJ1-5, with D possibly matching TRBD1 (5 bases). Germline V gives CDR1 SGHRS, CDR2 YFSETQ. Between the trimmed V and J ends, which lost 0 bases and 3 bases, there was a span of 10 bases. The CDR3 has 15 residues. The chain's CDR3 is CASSLEGDFNQPQHF. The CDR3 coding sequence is TGCGCCAGCAGCTTGGAAGGGGACTTCAATCAGCCCCAGCATTTT.

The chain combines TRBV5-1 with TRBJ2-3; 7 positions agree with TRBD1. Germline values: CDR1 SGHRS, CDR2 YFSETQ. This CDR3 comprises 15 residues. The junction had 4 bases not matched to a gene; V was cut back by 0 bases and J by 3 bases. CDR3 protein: CASSLENRGTDTQYF. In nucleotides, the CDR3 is TGCGCCAGCAGCTTGGAAAACAGGGGAACAGATACGCAGTATTTT.